These 28 T cell receptor beta chains came from one sample sequenced in a study of breast tumors, draining lymph nodes, adjacent tissues. The lymph nodes were axillary draining lymph nodes from breast cancer patients. Each CDR3 protein gets one entry after TCRdb re-called the multiplex PCR reads with MiXCR. The data show roughly 130,000 distinct CDR3 sequences, 30% to 35% seen once. The sequencing input was axillary lymph node tissue. These receptors all stem from a female donor with breast cancer. Some clones in this sample may be carry-over from other donors' samples.

This clonotype showed up just once. The missing conserved phenylalanine or tryptophan at the end of this CDR3 makes a read error likely. This chain joins TRBV20-1 and TRBJ1-5, with TRBD1 identical over 10 bases. The CDR3 extends over 16 amino acids. J gave up 3 bases and V 2 bases, and 7 bases lay outside the gene matches. The germline CDR1 and CDR2 sequences are DFQATT and SNEGSKA (reference sequence). CDR3 nucleotide sequence: TGCAGTGCTAGACCTCCCGGGACAGGGGTCAATCAGCCCCAGCATGGT. Amino acid sequence: CSARPPGTGVNQPQHG.

The rearrangement joins TRBV30 to TRBJ2-5, with 9 bases aligning to TRBD2. The CDR3 extends over 15 amino acids. CDR1 and CDR2 (germline): GTSNPN, SVGIG (reference sequence). V lost 1 base and J lost 5; bases outside the gene matches: 8. CDR3 sequence reads: CAWSASGTSLETQYF. Written as DNA, the CDR3 is TGTGCCTGGAGTGCTTCCGGGACTAGCTTGGAGACCCAGTACTTC.

V and J are TRBV20-1 and TRBJ1-2; 7 bases fit TRBD1. Germline-derived CDR1 and CDR2 are DFQATT and SNEGSKA (reference sequence). Germline trimming cut 5 bases from V and 0 bases from J; bases unmatched to any gene: 3. The CDR3 consists of 13 residues. DNA of the CDR3: TGCAGTGCTCAGACAGGGCCTAACTATGGCTACACCTTC. This encodes CSAQTGPNYGYTF.

This clonotype has at least ten counts. The rearrangement uses TRBV6-6 and TRBJ2-3; D not resolved. This CDR3 is built from 18 residues. Per germline, CDR1 MNHNY and CDR2 SVGAGI (reference sequence). V lost 2 bases, J lost 1 base, and 19 bases lay in between. The CDR3 here is CASSYPILNGLGTDTQYF. For the CDR3, the DNA is TGTGCCAGCAGTTACCCTATCCTCAACGGTCTCGGCACAGATACGCAGTATTTT.

Ten or more counts support this clonotype. The genes are TRBV20-1 and TRBJ2-3; 7 bases are shared with TRBD1. J lost 0 bases, V lost 4 bases, and 7 bases had no gene match. This CDR3 is built from 15 residues. Germline V gene data show CDR1 as DFQATT and CDR2 as SNEGSKA (reference sequence). The CDR3 reads CSATPQGESTDTQYF. The CDR3, as DNA: TGCAGTGCTACGCCCCAGGGGGAAAGCACAGATACGCAGTATTTT.

This clonotype came up a few times. This may be a read error: a much more frequent sequence differs by one nucleotide. The chain employs TRBV20-1 and TRBJ1-2, with D possibly TRBD1 on 6 matching bases. The CDR3 is 10 amino acids. CDR1 and CDR2 (germline): DFQATT, SNEGSKA (reference sequence). CDR3 bases: TGCAGTGCTGGTGTCAGGACAGCCTACTTC. Translated, it gives CSAGVRTAYF.

This clonotype has only one observation. V and J are TRBV11-2 and TRBJ2-7; the D gene is possibly TRBD1 (7 bases). Germline lookup yields CDR1 SGHAT and CDR2 FQNNGV. V was shortened by 5 bases and J by 3 bases, with 14 bases between the two germline ends. This CDR3 has 14 residues. CDR3 in DNA: TGTGCCAGCAGCGGGGGGCAGGGGGTCTACGAGCAGTACGTC. It encodes CASSGGQGVYEQYV.

A note on this clonotype: A read error may produce the germline difference seen at one junction end. This chain links TRBV12-3 or TRBV12-4 with TRBJ2-5; 7 nucleotides match TRBD2. CDR3 size: 13 residues. CDR3 in amino acids: CASSFGAGEAQHF. The CDR3 DNA follows: TGTGCCAGCAGTTTCGGGGCGGGAGAGGCCCAGCACTTC.

This chain uses TRBV4-1 with TRBJ2-7, with D perhaps TRBD1 or TRBD2 (6 bases each). This CDR3 is 18 amino acids long. The V end lost 4 bases, the J end lost 3 bases, and 25 bases lay between the germline ends. The germline gives CDR1 MGHRA, CDR2 YSYEKL. The CDR3 DNA follows: TGCGCCAGCAGCCTTTCCGCCGGGGGCGCCCTGTTTATCTACGAGCAGTACGTC. Protein product: CASSLSAGGALFIYEQYV.

The chain joins TRBV10-2 to TRBJ2-7; TRBD1 or TRBD2 may be the D gene (5 bases each). CDR3 size: 12 residues. Germline CDR1 WSHSY, CDR2 SAAADI. Trimming shortened V by 4 bases and J by 9 bases, and 13 bases separated the two germline ends. As DNA, the CDR3 is TGCGCCAGCAGTGCTCAGGGAGATACGCAGTACGTC. Translation gives CASSAQGDTQYV.

This clonotype has ten or more counts. The J gene is TRBJ1-5, the V gene TRBV6-1; no definite D call. V was clipped by 2 bases and J by 6 bases, with 5 bases between them. The germline V gene has CDR1 MNHNS and CDR2 SASEGT. The CDR3 has 12 amino acids. The CDR3 spells CASSEWSQPQHF. CDR3 nucleotides: TGTGCCAGCAGTGAATGGAGTCAGCCCCAGCATTTT.

This clonotype was counted many times. The CDR3 bases are TGTGCCAGCAGGCGGAGGGGAGCGAACACCGGGGAGCTGTTTTTT. It yields the protein CASRRRGANTGELFF. The rearrangement uses TRBV11-2 and TRBJ2-2, with D maybe TRBD2 (6 bases). CDR3 length: 15 residues. CDR1 and CDR2 from the germline V gene are SGHAT and FQNNGV. Trimming cost V 6 bases and J 0 bases, with 11 bases left between them. Supplemented by reference TRBV11-2 and TRBJ2-2, the full variable domain reads EAGVAQSPRYKIIEKRQSVAFWCNPISGHATLYWYQQILGQGPKLLIQFQNNGVVDDSQLPKDRFSAERLKGVDSTLKIQPAKLEDSAVYLCASRRRGANTGELFFGEGSRLTVL.

This clonotype was counted ten times or more. V and J are TRBV5-1 and TRBJ1-6; perhaps TRBD1 as D (5 bases). Per the germline V gene, CDR1 is SGHRS and CDR2 is YFSETQ. This CDR3 is 16 amino acids long. With 4 bases removed from V and 8 bases from J, the gap between germline ends came to 19 bases. For the CDR3, the DNA is TGCGCCAGCAGCCCGGGGACCGCGAGTAAAGATTCACCCCTCCACTTT. Encoded protein: CASSPGTASKDSPLHF. Full variable domain (outside the CDR3, taken from reference TRBV5-1 and TRBJ1-6): KAGVTQTPRYLIKTRGQQVTLSCSPISGHRSVSWYQQTPGQGLQFLFEYFSETQRNKGNFPGRFSGRQFSNSRSEMNVSTLELGDSALYLCASSPGTASKDSPLHFGNGTRLTVT.

This clonotype has at least ten counts. The V gene is TRBV9, the J gene TRBJ2-1; tentative D call: TRBD2 (6 bases). Germline V lookup: CDR1 SGDLS, CDR2 YYNGEE. This CDR3 contains 15 residues. V was shortened by 0 bases and J by 2 bases, with 9 bases between the two germline ends. The CDR3 region is CASSVALATYNEQFF. The CDR3 coding sequence is TGTGCCAGCAGCGTAGCACTAGCAACCTACAATGAGCAGTTCTTC. Looking up the rest from reference TRBV9 and TRBJ2-1 gives the full variable domain: DSGVTQTPKHLITATGQRVTLRCSPRSGDLSVYWYQQSLDQGLQFLIQYYNGEERAKGNILERFSAQQFPDLHSELNLSSLELGDSALYFCASSVALATYNEQFFGPGTRLTVL.

The chain is built from TRBV24-1 and TRBJ2-2; D ambiguous. Trimming cost V 1 base and J 2 bases, with 10 bases left between them. Germline lookup yields CDR1 KGHDR and CDR2 SFDVKD. The CDR3 runs to 16 residues. DNA for the CDR3: TGTGCCACCAGTGATTTAGGAACAGCCAACACCGGGGAGCTGTTTTTT. As protein: CATSDLGTANTGELFF.

This clonotype appeared many times. V and J are TRBV5-4 and TRBJ2-1; 7 nucleotides align to TRBD2. Trimming cost V 9 bases and J 6 bases; bases outside gene matches: 12. CDR1 and CDR2 (germline): SGHNT, YYREEE (reference sequence). The CDR3 has 14 residues. The CDR3: CAIGGDYYGNEQFF. The CDR3 DNA follows: TGTGCCATCGGCGGGGACTACTACGGCAATGAGCAGTTCTTC. The full variable domain, its missing parts supplied by reference TRBV5-4 and TRBJ2-1, is ETGVTQSPTHLIKTRGQQVTLRCSSQSGHNTVSWYQQALGQGPQFIFQYYREEENGRGNFPPRFSGLQFPNYSSELNVNALELDDSALYLCAIGGDYYGNEQFFGPGTRLTVL.

The chain joins TRBV28 to TRBJ2-4, with D perhaps being TRBD1 or TRBD2 (5 bases each). There are 16 residues in the CDR3. CDR1 and CDR2 (germline): MDHEN, SYDVKM. V lost 3 bases and J lost 0, with 12 bases in between. CDR3 residues: CASSLVGDLAKNIQYF. The CDR3 DNA sequence: TGTGCCAGCAGTTTGGTAGGGGACCTAGCCAAAAACATTCAGTACTTC.

This chain connects TRBV12-5 to TRBJ1-5; D gene unclear. V dropped 5 bases and J dropped 11 bases, with 19 bases sitting between them. CDR3 size: 14 residues. Germline lookup yields CDR1 LGHNT and CDR2 FRNRAP. CDR3 loop: CASGKASGVETQHF. The CDR3 DNA follows: TGTGCTAGTGGTAAGGCTAGCGGGGTAGAGACCCAGCATTTT.

This clonotype was counted at least ten times. CDR3 sequence (DNA): TGTGCCAGCAGCTTAGTCGGGGGGGCAGTTGAGGAGCAGTTCTTC. Translation gives CASSLVGGAVEEQFF. The chain couples TRBV11-2 to TRBJ2-1, with 8 nucleotides matching TRBD2. Germline CDR1 and CDR2: SGHAT and FQNNGV. Losses at the gene ends were 1 base for V and 10 bases for J; bases not matched to a gene: 9. The CDR3 sequence is 15 residues long. Full variable domain (missing parts from reference TRBV11-2 and TRBJ2-1): EAGVAQSPRYKIIEKRQSVAFWCNPISGHATLYWYQQILGQGPKLLIQFQNNGVVDDSQLPKDRFSAERLKGVDSTLKIQPAKLEDSAVYLCASSLVGGAVEEQFFGPGTRLTVL.

This clonotype was seen a few times. An end of the junction does not agree with germline; a read error may underlie this. This chain links TRBV14 with TRBJ1-1, with D perhaps matching TRBD1 (5 bases). CDR1 and CDR2 from the germline V gene are SGHDN and FVKESK. The length of the CDR3 is 13 residues. CDR3 nucleotides: TGTGTCAGCAGCAGGGCAGCAAACACTGAAGCTTTCTTT. Protein product: CVSSRAANTEAFF.

This clonotype was observed at least ten times. The rearrangement joins TRBV5-1 to TRBJ2-5, with no clear D. The ends were cut back, 0 bases at V and 4 bases at J, with 7 bases in the middle. In germline, CDR1 is SGHRS, CDR2 YFSETQ. This CDR3 contains 13 residues. The CDR3 region is CASSLALRETQYF. DNA for the CDR3: TGCGCCAGCAGCTTGGCCCTACGAGAGACCCAGTACTTC.

This clonotype was counted many times. The V gene is TRBV9, the J gene TRBJ2-5; TRBD1 matches at 8 bases. Trimming cost V 2 bases and J 5 bases; bases outside gene matches: 5. The CDR3 loop spans 14 amino acids. CDR1 and CDR2 from the germline V gene are SGDLS and YYNGEE. For the CDR3, the DNA is TGTGCCAGCAGCGTCGGACAGGGTCGGGAGACCCAGTACTTC. Amino acids: CASSVGQGRETQYF.

The CDR3, as DNA: TGTGCCAGCAGCGTAGGGGCGGGGGGGAACACCGGGGAGCTGTTTTTT. It yields the protein CASSVGAGGNTGELFF. The chain combines TRBV9 with TRBJ2-2; 8 positions agree with TRBD2. The V and J ends lost 0 bases and 1 base, in that order; junction bases with no gene match: 2. Germline values: CDR1 SGDLS, CDR2 YYNGEE. CDR3 size: 16 residues.

Concerning this clonotype: A junction boundary mismatches the germline segment, possibly from a read error. J is TRBJ1-4 and V is TRBV13, with 9 bases identical to TRBD1. Germline assignment: CDR1 PRHDT and CDR2 FYEKMQ (reference sequence). The CDR3 is 15 amino acids. The CDR3 loop is CASSVGHGTGEKLFF. CDR3 nucleotides: TGTGCCAGCAGCGTAGGCCACGGGACAGGGGAAAAACTGTTTTTT.

This clonotype was seen at least ten times. V and J are TRBV6-2 or TRBV6-3 and TRBJ2-4; 7 nucleotides line up with TRBD1. Germline V gene data show CDR1 as MNHEY and CDR2 as SVGEGT. Trimming cost V 10 bases and J 3 bases; bases outside gene matches: 6. The CDR3 consists of 13 residues. The CDR3 here is CATGDSGKNIQYF. CDR3 DNA: TGTGCCACTGGGGACAGTGGCAAAAACATTCAGTACTTC.

The table lists this clonotype with many counts. The chain carries TRBV4-1 and TRBJ2-7, with D possibly TRBD1 on 6 matching bases. The CDR3 contains 14 residues. Germline V CDR1 and CDR2: MGHRA, YSYEKL. CDR3 coding DNA: TGCGCCAGCAGCCAGGAACAGGGTCCCTACGAGCAGTGCGTC. The encoded protein is CASSQEQGPYEQCV.

This clonotype was counted once. This clone may be a read error of a much larger clone one base away. V gene TRBV7-6 combines with J gene TRBJ1-2, with 7 bases aligning to TRBD1. The CDR3 totals 15 residues. In germline, CDR1 is SGHVS, CDR2 FNYEAQ. CDR3 amino acids: CASSTMARGLYSYPF. The CDR3 bases are TGTGCCAGCAGCACAATGGCCAGGGGGTTGTATAGCTACCCCTTC.

As concerns this clonotype: A read error is possible here, since a much larger clone lies one base away. V is TRBV6-5 and J is TRBJ1-2; D is possibly TRBD1 (6 bases). This CDR3 is built from 13 residues. V was shortened by 8 bases and J by 1 base, with 11 bases between the two germline ends. CDR1 MNHEY and CDR2 SVGAGI come from the germline V gene. The CDR3 bases are TGTGCCAGCGGGCGACAGGTTAACTATGGCTACACCTTC. Its protein product is CASGRQVNYGYTF.